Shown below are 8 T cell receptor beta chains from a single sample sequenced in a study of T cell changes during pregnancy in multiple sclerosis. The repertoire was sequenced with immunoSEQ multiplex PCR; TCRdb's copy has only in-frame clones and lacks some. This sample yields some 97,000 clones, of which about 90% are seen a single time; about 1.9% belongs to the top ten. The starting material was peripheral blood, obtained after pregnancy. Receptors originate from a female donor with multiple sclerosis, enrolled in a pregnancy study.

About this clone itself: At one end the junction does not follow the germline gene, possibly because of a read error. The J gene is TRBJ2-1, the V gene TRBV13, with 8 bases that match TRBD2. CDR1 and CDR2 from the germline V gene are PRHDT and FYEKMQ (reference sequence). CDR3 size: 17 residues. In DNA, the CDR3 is TGTGCCACCAGCCGAGGGAACGGGGGGGTCAGCTCGAATGAGCAGTTCTTC. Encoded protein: CATSRGNGGVSSNEQFF. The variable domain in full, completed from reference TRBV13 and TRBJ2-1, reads AAGVIQSPRHLIKEKRETATLKCYPIPRHDTVYWYQQGPGQDPQFLISFYEKMQSDKGSIPDRFSAQQFSDYHSELNMSSLELGDSALYFCATSRGNGGVSSNEQFFGPGTRLTVL.

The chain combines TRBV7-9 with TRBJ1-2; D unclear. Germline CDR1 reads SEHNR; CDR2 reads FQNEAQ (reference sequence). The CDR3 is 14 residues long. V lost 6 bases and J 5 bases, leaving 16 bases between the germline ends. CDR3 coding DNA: TGTGCCAGCAGTTTGGCCGGGGTTGGGTATGGCTACACCTTC. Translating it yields CASSLAGVGYGYTF.

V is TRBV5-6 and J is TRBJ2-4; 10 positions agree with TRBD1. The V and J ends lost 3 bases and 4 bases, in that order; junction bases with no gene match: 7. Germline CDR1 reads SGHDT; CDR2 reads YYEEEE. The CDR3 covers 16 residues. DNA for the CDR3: TGTGCCAGCAGCTCCTGGACAGGGGGGGGAAAAAACATTCAGTACTTC. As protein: CASSSWTGGGKNIQYF.

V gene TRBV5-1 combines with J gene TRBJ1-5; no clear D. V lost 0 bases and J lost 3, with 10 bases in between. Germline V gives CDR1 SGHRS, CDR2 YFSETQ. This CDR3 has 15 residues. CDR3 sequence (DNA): TGCGCCAGCAGCTTGGGGGCAGACCCCAATCAGCCCCAGCATTTT. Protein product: CASSLGADPNQPQHF.

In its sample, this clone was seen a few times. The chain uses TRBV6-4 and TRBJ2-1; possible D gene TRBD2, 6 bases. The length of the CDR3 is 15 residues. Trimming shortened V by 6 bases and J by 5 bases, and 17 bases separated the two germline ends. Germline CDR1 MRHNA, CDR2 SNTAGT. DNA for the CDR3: TGTGCCAGCAGCATCTCGCGGGGCGCTAACAATGAGCAGTTCTTC. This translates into CASSISRGANNEQFF.

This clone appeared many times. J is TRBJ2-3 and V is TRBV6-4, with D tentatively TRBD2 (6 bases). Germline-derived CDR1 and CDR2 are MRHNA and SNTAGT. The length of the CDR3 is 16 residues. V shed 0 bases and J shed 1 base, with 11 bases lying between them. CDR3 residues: CASSDSSGRGTDTQYF. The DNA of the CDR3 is TGTGCCAGCAGTGACTCTAGCGGAAGAGGCACAGATACGCAGTATTTT.

The DNA for the CDR3 is TGTGCCAGCAGCTTAGTCTCCTTTGGCAGGGCGGATTCACCCCTCCACTTT. This encodes CASSLVSFGRADSPLHF. The chain uses TRBV7-9 and TRBJ1-6; D might be TRBD1 (5 bases). Looked up from germline, CDR1 is SEHNR and CDR2 is FQNEAQ (reference sequence). Trimming removed 1 base from V and 8 bases from J, with 18 bases in between. This CDR3 region has 17 residues. The whole variable domain, filled in from reference TRBV7-9 and TRBJ1-6, reads DTGVSQNPRHKITKRGQNVTFRCDPISEHNRLYWYRQTLGQGPEFLTYFQNEAQLEKSRLLSDRFSAERPKGSFSTLEIQRTEQGDSAMYLCASSLVSFGRADSPLHFGNGTRLTVT.

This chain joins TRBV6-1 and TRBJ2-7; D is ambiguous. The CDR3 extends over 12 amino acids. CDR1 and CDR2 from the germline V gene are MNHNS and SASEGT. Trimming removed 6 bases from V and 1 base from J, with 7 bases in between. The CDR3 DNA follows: TGTGCCAGCAGCCGGGTTTCCTACGAGCAGTACTTC. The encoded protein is CASSRVSYEQYF.